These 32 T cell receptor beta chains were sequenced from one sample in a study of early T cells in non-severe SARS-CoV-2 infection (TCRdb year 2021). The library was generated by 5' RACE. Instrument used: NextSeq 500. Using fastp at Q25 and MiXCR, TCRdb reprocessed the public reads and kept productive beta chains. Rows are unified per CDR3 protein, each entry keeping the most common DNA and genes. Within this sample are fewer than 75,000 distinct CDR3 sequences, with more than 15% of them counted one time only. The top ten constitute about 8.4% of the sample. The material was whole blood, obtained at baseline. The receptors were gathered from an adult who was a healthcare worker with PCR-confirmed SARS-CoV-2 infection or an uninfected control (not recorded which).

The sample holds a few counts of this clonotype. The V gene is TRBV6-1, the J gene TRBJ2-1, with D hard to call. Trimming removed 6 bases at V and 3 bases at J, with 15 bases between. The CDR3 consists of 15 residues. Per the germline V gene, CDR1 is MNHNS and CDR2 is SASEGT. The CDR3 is CASSPARSNYNEQFF. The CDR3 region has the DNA TGTGCCAGCAGCCCGGCGCGCTCTAACTACAATGAGCAGTTCTTC.

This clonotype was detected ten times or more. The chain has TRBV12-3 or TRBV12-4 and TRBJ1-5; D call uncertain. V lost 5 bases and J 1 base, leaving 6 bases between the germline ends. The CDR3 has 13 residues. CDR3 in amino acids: CASSKDSNQPQHF. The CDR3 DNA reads TGTGCCAGCAGTAAGGACAGCAATCAGCCCCAGCATTTT.

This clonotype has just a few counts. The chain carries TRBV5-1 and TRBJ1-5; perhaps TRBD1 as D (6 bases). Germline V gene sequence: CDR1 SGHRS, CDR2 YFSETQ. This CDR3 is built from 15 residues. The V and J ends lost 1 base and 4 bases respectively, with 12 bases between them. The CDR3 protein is CASSLTGSLNQPQHF. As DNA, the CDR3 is TGCGCCAGCAGCTTGACAGGGAGCCTTAATCAGCCCCAGCATTTT.

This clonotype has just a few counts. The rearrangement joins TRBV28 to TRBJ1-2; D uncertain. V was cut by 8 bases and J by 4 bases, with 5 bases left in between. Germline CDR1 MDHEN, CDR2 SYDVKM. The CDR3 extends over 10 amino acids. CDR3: CASGVYGYTF. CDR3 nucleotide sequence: TGTGCCAGCGGCGTCTATGGCTACACCTTC.

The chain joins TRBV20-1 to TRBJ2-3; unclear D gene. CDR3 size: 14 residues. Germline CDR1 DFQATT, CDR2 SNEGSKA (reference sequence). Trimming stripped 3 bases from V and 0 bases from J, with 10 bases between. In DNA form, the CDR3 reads TGCAGTGCTAGGTCCACTCCGAGCACAGATACGCAGTATTTT. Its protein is CSARSTPSTDTQYF.

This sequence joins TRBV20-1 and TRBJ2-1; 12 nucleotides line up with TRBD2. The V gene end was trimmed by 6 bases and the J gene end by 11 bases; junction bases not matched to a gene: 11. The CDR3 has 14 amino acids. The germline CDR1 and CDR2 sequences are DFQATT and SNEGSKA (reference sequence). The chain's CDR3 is CSASGTSGRSKQFF. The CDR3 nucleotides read TGCAGTGCAAGCGGGACTAGCGGGCGTTCAAAGCAGTTCTTC.

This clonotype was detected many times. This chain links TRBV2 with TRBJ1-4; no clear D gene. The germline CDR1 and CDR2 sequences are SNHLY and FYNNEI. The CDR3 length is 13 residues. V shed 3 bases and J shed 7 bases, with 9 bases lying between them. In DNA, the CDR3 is TGTGCCAGCAGTGACGATGCGGGTGAAAAACTGTTTTTT. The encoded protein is CASSDDAGEKLFF.

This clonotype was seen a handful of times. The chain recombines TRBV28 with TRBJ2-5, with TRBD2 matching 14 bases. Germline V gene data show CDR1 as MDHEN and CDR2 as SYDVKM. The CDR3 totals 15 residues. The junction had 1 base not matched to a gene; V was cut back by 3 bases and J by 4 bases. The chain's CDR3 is CASSLTSGGAETQYF. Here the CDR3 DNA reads TGTGCCAGCAGTTTGACTAGCGGGGGGGCAGAGACCCAGTACTTC.

CDR3 loop: CASSDTVRIGIQYF. CDR3 bases: TGTGCCAGTAGTGACACGGTTCGGATCGGGATTCAGTACTTC. This chain uses TRBV19 with TRBJ2-4; D uncertain. Germline assignment: CDR1 LNHDA and CDR2 SQIVND (reference sequence). Between the trimmed V and J ends, which lost 5 bases and 10 bases, there was a span of 18 bases. This CDR3 spans 14 amino acids.

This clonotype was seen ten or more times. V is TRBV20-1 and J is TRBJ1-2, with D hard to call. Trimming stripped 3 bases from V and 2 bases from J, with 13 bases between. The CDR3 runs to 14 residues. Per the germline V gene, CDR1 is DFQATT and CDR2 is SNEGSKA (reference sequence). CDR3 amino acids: CSASPPGSNYGYTF. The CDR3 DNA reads TGCAGTGCTAGTCCCCCGGGGTCGAACTATGGCTACACCTTC.

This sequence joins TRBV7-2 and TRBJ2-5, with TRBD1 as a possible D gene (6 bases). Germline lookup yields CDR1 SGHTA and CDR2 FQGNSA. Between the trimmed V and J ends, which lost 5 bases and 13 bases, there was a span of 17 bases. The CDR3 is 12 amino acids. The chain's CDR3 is CASSLNRDTTYF. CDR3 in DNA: TGTGCCAGCAGCCTGAACCGGGACACGACGTACTTC.

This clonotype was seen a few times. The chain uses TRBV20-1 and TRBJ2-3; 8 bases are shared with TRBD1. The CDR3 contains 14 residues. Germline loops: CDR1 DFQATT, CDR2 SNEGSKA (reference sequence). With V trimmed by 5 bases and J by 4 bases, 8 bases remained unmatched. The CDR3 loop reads CSAYRDRLADTQYF. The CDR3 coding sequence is TGCAGTGCTTACCGGGACAGGCTTGCAGATACGCAGTATTTT.

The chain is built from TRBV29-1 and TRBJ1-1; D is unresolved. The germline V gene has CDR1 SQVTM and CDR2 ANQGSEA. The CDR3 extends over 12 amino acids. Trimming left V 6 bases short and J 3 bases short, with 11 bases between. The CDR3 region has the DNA TGCAGCGTCTTTTCCGGGTACACTGAAGCTTTCTTT. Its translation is CSVFSGYTEAFF.

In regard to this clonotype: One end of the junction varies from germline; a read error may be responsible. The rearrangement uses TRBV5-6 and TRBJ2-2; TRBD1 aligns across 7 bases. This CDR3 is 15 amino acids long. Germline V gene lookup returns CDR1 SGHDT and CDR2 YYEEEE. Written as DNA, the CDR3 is TGTGCCAGCAGCTACCCGACAGGGAACCCCGGGGAGCTGTTTTTT. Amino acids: CASSYPTGNPGELFF. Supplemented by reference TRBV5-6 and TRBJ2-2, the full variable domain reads DAGVTQSPTHLIKTRGQQVTLRCSPKSGHDTVSWYQQALGQGPQFIFQYYEEEERQRGNFPDRFSGHQFPNYSSELNVNALLLGDSALYLCASSYPTGNPGELFFGEGSRLTVL.

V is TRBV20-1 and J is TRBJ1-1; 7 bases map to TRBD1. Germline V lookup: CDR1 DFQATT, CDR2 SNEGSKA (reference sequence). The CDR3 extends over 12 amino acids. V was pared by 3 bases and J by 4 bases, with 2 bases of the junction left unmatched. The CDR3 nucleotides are TGCAGTGCTAGGAGGACAGGCACTGAAGCTTTCTTT. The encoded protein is CSARRTGTEAFF.

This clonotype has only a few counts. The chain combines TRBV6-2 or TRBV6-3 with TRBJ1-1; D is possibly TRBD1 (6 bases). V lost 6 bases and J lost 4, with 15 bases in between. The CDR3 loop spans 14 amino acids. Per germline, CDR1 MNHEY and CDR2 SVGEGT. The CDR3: CASRLTGVGTEAFF. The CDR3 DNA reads TGTGCCAGCAGGCTGACAGGCGTTGGCACTGAAGCTTTCTTT.

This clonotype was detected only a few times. The chain's CDR3 is CSVEEIMGGVYYGYTF. The CDR3 DNA follows: TGCAGTGTCGAAGAGATCATGGGAGGGGTTTACTATGGCTACACCTTC. The rearrangement uses TRBV20-1 and TRBJ1-2, with a possible D match to TRBD1 (5 bases). The CDR3 loop spans 16 amino acids. Germline values: CDR1 DFQATT, CDR2 SNEGSKA (reference sequence). The ends were cut back, 7 bases at V and 3 bases at J, with 24 bases in the middle.

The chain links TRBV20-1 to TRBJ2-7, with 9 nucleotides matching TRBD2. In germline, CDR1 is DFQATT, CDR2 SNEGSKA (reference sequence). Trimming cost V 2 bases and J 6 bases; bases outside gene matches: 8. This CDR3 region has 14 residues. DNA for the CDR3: TGCAGTGCTAGACTGGGAGCGGGAGGCCTCGAGCAGTACTTC. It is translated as CSARLGAGGLEQYF.

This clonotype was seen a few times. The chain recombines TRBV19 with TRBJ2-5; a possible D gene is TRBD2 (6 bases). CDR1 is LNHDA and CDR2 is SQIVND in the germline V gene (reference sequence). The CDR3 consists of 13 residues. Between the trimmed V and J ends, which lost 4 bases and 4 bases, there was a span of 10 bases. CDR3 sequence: CASSTLASETQYF. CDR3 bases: TGTGCCAGTAGTACACTAGCCTCAGAGACCCAGTACTTC.

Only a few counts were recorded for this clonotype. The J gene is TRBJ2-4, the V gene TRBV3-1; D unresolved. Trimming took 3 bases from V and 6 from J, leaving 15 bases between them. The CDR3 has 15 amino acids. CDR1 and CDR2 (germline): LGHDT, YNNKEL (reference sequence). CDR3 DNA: TGTGCCAGCAGCCATGACCTCTTCGGGCCAAACATTCAGTACTTC. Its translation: CASSHDLFGPNIQYF.

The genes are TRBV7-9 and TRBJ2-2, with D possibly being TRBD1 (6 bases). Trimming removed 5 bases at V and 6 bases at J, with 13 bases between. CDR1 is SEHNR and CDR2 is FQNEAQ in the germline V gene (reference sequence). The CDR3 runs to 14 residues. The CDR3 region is CASSVRGTAGELFF. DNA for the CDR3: TGTGCCAGCAGCGTCAGGGGAACTGCCGGGGAGCTGTTTTTT.

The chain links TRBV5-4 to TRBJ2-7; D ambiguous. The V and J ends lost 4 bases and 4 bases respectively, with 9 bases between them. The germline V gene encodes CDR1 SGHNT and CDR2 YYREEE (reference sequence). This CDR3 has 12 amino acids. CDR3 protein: CASSIGPYEQYF. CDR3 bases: TGTGCCAGCAGCATTGGACCTTACGAGCAGTACTTC.

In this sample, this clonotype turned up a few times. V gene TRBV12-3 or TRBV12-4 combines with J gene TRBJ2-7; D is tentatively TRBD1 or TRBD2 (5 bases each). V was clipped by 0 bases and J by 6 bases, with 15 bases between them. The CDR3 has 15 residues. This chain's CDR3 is CASSLAGTYTLEQYF. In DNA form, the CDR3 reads TGTGCCAGCAGTTTAGCCGGGACCTACACCCTCGAGCAGTACTTC.

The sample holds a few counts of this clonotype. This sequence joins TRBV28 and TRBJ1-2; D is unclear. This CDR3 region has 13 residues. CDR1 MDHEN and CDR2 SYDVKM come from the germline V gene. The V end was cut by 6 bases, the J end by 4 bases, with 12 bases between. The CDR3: CASRLQTSYGYTF. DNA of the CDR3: TGTGCCAGCAGACTCCAAACTAGCTATGGCTACACCTTC.

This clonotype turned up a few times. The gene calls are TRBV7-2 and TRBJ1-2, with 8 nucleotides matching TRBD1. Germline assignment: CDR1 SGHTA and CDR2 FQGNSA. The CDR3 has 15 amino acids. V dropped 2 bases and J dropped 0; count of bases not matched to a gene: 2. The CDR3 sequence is CASSLQGAPNYGYTF. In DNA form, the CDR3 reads TGTGCCAGCAGCTTACAGGGGGCGCCTAACTATGGCTACACCTTC.

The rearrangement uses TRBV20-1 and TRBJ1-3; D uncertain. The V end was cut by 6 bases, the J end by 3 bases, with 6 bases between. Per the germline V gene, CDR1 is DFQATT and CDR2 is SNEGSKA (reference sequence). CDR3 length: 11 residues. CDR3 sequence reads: CSARIGNTIYF. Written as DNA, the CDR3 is TGCAGTGCCCGGATTGGAAACACCATATATTTT.

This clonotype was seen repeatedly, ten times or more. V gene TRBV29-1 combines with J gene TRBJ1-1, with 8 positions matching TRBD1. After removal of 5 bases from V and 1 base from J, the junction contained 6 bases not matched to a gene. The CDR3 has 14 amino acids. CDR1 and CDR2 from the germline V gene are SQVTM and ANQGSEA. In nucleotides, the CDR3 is TGCAGCGTTCACAAGGACAGGGCGAACACTGAAGCTTTCTTT. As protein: CSVHKDRANTEAFF.

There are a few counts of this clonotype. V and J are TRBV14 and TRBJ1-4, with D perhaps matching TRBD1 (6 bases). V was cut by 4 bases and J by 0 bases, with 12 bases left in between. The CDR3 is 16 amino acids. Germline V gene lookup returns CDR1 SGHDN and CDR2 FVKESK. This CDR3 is CASSPGQRATNEKLFF. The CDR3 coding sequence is TGTGCCAGCAGCCCCGGACAGCGGGCAACTAATGAAAAACTGTTTTTT.

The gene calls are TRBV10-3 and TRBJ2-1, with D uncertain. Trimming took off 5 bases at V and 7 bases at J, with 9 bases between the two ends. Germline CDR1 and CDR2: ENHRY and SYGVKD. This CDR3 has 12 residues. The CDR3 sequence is CAISPDSNEQFF. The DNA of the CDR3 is TGTGCCATCAGTCCAGACTCGAATGAGCAGTTCTTC.

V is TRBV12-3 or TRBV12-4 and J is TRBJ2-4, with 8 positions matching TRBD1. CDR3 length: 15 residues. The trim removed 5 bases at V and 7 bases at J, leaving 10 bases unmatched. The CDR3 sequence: CASSPRAGQGNIQYF. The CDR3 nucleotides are TGTGCCAGCAGTCCCCGAGCCGGACAGGGCAACATTCAGTACTTC.

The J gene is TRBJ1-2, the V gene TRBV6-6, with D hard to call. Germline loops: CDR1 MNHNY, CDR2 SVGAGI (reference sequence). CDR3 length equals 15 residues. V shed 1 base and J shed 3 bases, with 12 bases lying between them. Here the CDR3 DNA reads TGTGCCAGCAGTTACTACTTTTCTTGGGACTATGGCTACACCTTC. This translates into CASSYYFSWDYGYTF.

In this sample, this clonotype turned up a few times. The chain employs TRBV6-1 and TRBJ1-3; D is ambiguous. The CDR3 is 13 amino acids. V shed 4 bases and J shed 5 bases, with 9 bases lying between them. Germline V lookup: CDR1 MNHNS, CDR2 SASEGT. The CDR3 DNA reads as TGTGCCAGCAGTGGGTACGGGAGAAACACCATATATTTT. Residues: CASSGYGRNTIYF.